This TCR beta chain emerged from a study of cytomegalovirus exposure and HLA in healthy donors. Overall study: Per a later analysis, the roughly 690 first-cohort and more than 100 validation repertoires shared one platform. Whole-study findings and limits: The classifier was said to identify cytomegalovirus status with high specificity and sensitivity. Some public TCRs appeared in many individuals, while most sequences were rare.

This clone occurred a few times. Its antigen remains unidentified. Sequencing used immunoSEQ multiplex PCR; TCRdb keeps in-frame clones, though not all of them. The sample has 200,000 or so clones, around 87% seen once. Sequencing input: PBMCs. This receptor was identified in a woman under 30 in good health and CMV-seropositive.

The CDR3 region has the DNA TGCGCCAGCAGTGAGTCCCAGGGATATGGCTACACCTTC. Translation gives CASSESQGYGYTF. This chain joins TRBV10-1 and TRBJ1-2; TRBD1 might be the D (5 bases). Trimming stripped 0 bases from V and 5 bases from J, with 7 bases between. The germline V gene has CDR1 WNHNN and CDR2 SYGVQD (reference sequence). The CDR3 totals 13 residues.